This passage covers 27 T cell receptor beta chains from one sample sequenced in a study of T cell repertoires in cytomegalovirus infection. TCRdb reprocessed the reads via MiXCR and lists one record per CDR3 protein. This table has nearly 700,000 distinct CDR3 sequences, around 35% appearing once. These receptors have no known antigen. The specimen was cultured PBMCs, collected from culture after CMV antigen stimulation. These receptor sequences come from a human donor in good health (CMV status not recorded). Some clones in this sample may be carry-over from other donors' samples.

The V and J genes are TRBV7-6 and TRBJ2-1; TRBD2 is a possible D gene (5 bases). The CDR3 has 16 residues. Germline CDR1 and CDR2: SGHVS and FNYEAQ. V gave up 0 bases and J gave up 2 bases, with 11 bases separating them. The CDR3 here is CASSLAKERPYNEQFF. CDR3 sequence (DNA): TGTGCCAGCAGCTTAGCGAAGGAGCGGCCCTACAATGAGCAGTTCTTC.

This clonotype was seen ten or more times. CDR3 sequence reads: CASSLGGDHTEAFF. The CDR3 DNA reads as TGTGCCAGCAGCTTAGGAGGGGATCACACTGAAGCTTTCTTT. V gene TRBV7-6 combines with J gene TRBJ1-1; D is possibly TRBD1 (5 bases). The CDR3 length is 14 residues. Trimming cost V 1 base and J 3 bases, with 9 bases left between them. CDR1 and CDR2 (germline): SGHVS, FNYEAQ.

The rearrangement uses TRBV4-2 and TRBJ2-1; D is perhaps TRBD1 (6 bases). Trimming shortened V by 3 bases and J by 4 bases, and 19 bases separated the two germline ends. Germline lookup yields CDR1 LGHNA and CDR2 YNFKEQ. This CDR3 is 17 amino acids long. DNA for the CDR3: TGTGCCAGCAGCCAGGGTACCGGGACACCTATATACAATGAGCAGTTCTTC. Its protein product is CASSQGTGTPIYNEQFF.

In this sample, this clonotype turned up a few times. The CDR3 DNA follows: TGCGCCAGCAGCCAAGATCCAGGGGGGCATGAGCAGTTCTTC. Protein sequence: CASSQDPGGHEQFF. This chain joins TRBV4-3 and TRBJ2-1; tentatively, D is TRBD1 (7 bases). Germline V gene data show CDR1 as LGHNA and CDR2 as YSLEER. The CDR3 is made up of 14 amino acids. V lost 0 bases and J 8 bases, leaving 11 bases between the germline ends.

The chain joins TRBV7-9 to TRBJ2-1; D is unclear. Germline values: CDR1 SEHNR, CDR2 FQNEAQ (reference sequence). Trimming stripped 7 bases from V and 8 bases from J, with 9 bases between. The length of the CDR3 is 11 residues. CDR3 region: CASTLIDEQFF. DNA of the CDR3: TGTGCCAGCACCCTGATCGATGAGCAGTTCTTC. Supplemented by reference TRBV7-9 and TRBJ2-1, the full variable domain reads DTGVSQNPRHKITKRGQNVTFRCDPISEHNRLYWYRQTLGQGPEFLTYFQNEAQLEKSRLLSDRFSAERPKGSFSTLEIQRTEQGDSAMYLCASTLIDEQFFGPGTRLTVL.

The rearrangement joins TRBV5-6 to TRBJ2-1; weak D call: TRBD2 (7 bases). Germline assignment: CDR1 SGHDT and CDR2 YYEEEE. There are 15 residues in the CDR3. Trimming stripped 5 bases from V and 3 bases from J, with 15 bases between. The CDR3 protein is CASRWGGLGYNEQFF. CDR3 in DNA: TGTGCCAGCAGGTGGGGGGGGCTCGGCTACAATGAGCAGTTCTTC.

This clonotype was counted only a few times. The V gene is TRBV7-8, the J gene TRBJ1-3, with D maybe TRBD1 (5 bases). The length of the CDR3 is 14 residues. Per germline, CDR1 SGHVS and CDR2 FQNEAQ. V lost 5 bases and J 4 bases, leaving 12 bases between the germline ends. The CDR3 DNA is TGTGCCAGCAGCACAAACAGGAACGGAAACACCATATATTTT. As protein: CASSTNRNGNTIYF.

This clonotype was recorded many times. CDR3 in amino acids: CASSLAGETQYF. The CDR3 DNA is TGTGCCAGCAGCTTAGCGGGGGAGACCCAGTACTTC. The chain carries TRBV7-2 and TRBJ2-5; no reliable D call. Germline V gene lookup returns CDR1 SGHTA and CDR2 FQGNSA. The CDR3 length is 12 residues. V lost 0 bases and J 5 bases, leaving 4 bases between the germline ends.

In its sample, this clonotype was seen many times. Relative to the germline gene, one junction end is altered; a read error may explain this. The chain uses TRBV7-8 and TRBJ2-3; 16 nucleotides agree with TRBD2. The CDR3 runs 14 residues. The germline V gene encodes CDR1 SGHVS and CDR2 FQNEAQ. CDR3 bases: TGTGCCAGCAGCTTAGGGGGACTAGCGGGAGGGCCCTCTTTT. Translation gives CASSLGGLAGGPSF.

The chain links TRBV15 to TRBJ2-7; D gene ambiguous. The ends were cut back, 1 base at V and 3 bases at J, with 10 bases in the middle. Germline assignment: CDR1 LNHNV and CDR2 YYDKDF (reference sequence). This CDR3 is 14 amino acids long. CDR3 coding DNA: TGTGCCACCAGCAGAGTACACGCTCGCTACGAGCAGTACTTC. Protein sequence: CATSRVHARYEQYF.

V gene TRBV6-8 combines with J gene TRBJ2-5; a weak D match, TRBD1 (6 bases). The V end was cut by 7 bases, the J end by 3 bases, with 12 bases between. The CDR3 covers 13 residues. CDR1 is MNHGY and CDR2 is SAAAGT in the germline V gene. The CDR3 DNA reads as TGTGCCAGCACCCCCAGGACAGAAGAGACCCAGTACTTC. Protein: CASTPRTEETQYF.

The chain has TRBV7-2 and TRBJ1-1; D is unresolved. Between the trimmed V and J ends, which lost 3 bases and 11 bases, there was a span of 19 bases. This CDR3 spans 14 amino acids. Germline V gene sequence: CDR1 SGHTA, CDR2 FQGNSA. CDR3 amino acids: CASSFWPLGDDAFF. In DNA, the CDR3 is TGTGCCAGCAGCTTTTGGCCCCTAGGAGATGACGCTTTCTTT.

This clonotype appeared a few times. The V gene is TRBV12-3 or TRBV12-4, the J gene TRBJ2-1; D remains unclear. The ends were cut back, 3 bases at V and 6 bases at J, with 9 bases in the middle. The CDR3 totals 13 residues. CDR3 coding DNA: TGTGCCAGCAGTTTGTGGCAGCTCAATGAGCAGTTCTTC. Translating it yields CASSLWQLNEQFF.

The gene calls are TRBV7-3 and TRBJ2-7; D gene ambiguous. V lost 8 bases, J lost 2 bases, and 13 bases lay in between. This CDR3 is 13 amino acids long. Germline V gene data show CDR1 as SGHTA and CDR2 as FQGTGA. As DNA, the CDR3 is TGTGCCAGCGGTAGGACGTCTGCCTACGAGCAGTACTTC. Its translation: CASGRTSAYEQYF. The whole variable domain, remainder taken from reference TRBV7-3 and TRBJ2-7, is GAGVSQTPSNKVTEKGKYVELRCDPISGHTALYWYRQSLGQGPEFLIYFQGTGAADDSGLPNDRFFAVRPEGSVSTLKIQRTERGDSAVYLCASGRTSAYEQYFGPGTRLTVT.

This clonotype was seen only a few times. The CDR3 DNA is TGTGCCAGCAGCTTAACCTATAGGGACATTCAGTACTTC. Protein: CASSLTYRDIQYF. This sequence joins TRBV7-2 and TRBJ2-4; D remains unclear. Germline-derived CDR1 and CDR2 are SGHTA and FQGNSA. Trimming left V 2 bases short and J 8 bases short, with 10 bases between. The CDR3 contains 13 residues.

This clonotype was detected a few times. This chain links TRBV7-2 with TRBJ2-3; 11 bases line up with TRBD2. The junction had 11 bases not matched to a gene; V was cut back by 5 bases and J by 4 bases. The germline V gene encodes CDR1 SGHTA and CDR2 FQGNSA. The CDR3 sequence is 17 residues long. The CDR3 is CASSPDLLAGESDTQYF. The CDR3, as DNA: TGTGCCAGCAGCCCCGATTTACTAGCGGGAGAATCAGATACGCAGTATTTT.

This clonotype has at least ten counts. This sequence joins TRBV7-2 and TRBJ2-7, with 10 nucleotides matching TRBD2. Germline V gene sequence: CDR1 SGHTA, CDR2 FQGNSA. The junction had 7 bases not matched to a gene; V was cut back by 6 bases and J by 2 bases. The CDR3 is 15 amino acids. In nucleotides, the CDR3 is TGTGCCAGCAGGACACGGAGCGGGGGGGCCTACGAGCAGTACTTC. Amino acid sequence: CASRTRSGGAYEQYF.

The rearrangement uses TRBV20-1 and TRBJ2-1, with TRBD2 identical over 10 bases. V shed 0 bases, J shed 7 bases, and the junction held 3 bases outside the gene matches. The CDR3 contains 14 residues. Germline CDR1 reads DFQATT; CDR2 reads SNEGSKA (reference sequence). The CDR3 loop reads CSARDPSGRNEQFF. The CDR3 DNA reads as TGCAGTGCTAGAGATCCTAGCGGGAGAAATGAGCAGTTCTTC.

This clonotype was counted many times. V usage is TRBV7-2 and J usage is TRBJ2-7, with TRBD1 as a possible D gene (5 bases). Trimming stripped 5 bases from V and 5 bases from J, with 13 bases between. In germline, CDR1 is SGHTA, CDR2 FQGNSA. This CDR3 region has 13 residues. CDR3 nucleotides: TGTGCCAGCAGCCTATCCAGGGTTGACGAGCAGTACTTC. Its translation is CASSLSRVDEQYF.

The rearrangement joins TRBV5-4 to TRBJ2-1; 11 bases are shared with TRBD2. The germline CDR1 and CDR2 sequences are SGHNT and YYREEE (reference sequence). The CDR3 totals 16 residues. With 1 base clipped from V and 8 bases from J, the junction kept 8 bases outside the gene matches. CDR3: CASSLLAGGAWDEQFF. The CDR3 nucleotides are TGTGCCAGCAGCTTGTTAGCGGGAGGGGCCTGGGATGAGCAGTTCTTC.

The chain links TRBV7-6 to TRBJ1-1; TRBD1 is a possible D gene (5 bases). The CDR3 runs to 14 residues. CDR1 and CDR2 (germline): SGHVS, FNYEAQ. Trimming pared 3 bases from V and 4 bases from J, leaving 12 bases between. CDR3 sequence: CASSLGLMGTEAFF. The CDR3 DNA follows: TGTGCCAGCAGCTTGGGACTGATGGGCACTGAAGCTTTCTTT.

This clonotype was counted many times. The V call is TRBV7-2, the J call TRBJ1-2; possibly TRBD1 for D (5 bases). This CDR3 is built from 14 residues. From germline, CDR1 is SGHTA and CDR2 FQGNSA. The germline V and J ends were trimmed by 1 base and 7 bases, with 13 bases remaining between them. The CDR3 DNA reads TGTGCCAGCAGCTTAGGAGTCACAGGTGGTGGCTACACCTTC. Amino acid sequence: CASSLGVTGGGYTF.

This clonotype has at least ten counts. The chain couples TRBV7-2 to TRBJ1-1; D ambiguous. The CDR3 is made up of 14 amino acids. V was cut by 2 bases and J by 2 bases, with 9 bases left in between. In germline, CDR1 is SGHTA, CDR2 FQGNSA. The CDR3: CASSLRHPNTEAFF. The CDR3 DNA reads TGTGCCAGCAGCTTACGACACCCTAACACTGAAGCTTTCTTT. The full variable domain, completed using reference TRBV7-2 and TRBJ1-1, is GAGVSQSPSNKVTEKGKDVELRCDPISGHTALYWYRQSLGQGLEFLIYFQGNSAPDKSGLPSDRFSAERTGGSVSTLTIQRTQQEDSAVYLCASSLRHPNTEAFFGQGTRLTVV.

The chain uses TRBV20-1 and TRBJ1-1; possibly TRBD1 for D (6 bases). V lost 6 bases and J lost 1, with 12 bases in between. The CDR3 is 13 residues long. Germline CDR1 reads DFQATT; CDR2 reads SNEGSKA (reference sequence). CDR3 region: CSARGGPNTEAFF. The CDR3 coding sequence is TGCAGTGCCCGCGGGGGGCCGAACACTGAAGCTTTCTTT.

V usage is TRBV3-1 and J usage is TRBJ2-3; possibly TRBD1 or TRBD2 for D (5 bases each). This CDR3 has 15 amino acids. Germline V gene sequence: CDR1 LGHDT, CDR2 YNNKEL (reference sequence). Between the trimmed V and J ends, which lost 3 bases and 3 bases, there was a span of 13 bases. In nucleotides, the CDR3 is TGTGCCAGCAGCCACCAAGGGGAGTTAACAGATACGCAGTATTTT. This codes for CASSHQGELTDTQYF.

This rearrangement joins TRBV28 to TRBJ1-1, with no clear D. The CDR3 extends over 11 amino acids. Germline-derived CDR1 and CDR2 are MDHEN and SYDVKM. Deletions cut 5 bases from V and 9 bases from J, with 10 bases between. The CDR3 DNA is TGTGCCAGCAGTACATCACGGCAAGCTTTCTTT. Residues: CASSTSRQAFF.

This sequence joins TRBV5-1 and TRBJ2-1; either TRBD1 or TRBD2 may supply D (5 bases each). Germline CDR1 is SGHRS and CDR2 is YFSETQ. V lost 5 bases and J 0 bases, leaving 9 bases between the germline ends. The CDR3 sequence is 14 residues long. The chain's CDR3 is CASSDGTSYNEQFF. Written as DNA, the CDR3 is TGCGCCAGCAGTGACGGGACCTCCTACAATGAGCAGTTCTTC.